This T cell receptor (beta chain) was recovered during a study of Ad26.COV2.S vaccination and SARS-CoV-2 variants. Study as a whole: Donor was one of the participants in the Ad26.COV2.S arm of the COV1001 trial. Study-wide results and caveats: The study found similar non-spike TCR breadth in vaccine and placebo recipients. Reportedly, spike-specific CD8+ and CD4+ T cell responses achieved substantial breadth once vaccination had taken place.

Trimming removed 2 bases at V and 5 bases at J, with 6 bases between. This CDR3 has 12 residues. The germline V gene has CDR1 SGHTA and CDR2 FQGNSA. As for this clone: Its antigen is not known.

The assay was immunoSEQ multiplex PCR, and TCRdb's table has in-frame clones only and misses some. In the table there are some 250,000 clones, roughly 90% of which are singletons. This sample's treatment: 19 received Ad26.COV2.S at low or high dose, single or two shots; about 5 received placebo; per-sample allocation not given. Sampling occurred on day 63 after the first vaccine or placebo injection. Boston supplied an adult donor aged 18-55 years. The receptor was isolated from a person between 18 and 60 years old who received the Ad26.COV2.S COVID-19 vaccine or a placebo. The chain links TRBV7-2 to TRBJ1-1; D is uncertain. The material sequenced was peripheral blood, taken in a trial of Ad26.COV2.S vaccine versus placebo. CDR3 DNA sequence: TGTGCCAGCAGCTTAAGGTGGACTGAAGCTTTCTTT. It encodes CASSLRWTEAFF.